Presented here are 5 T cell receptor beta chains from one specimen sequenced in a study of blood T cell repertoires in COVID-19. Sequencing was performed with immunoSEQ multiplex PCR; in TCRdb, only in-frame clones are kept and a portion is missing. The table records 350,000 or so clones, more than 85% of them present only once. Sequenced input: PBMCs or T cells enriched from blood (not recorded which). All receptors derive from a woman under 40 who had recovered from COVID-19.

The chain carries TRBV25-1 and TRBJ1-6, with 9 bases identical to TRBD1. Trimming at V came to 6 bases and at J to 7 bases, leaving 4 bases not matched to a gene. Germline V gene sequence: CDR1 MGHDK, CDR2 SYGVNS. The CDR3 totals 14 residues. The CDR3 is CASRWTGENSPLHF. The CDR3, as DNA: TGTGCCAGCAGATGGACAGGGGAAAATTCACCCCTCCACTTT.

The chain employs TRBV7-2 and TRBJ2-5; the match to TRBD2 covers 9 bases. The CDR3 contains 16 residues. Germline CDR1 SGHTA, CDR2 FQGNSA. Trimming took 7 bases from V and 5 from J; bases not matched to a gene: 14. CDR3 loop: CASNFGRGGAWETQYF. The DNA for the CDR3 is TGTGCCAGCAACTTTGGGCGCGGGGGGGCCTGGGAGACCCAGTACTTC.

V usage is TRBV29-1 and J usage is TRBJ1-5, with TRBD1 as a possible D gene (6 bases). CDR1 is SQVTM, CDR2 ANQGSEA, per germline. CDR3 length: 13 amino acids. V lost 3 bases and J lost 7, with 13 bases in between. The CDR3, as DNA: TGCAGCGTTGAGCCAGGGGTCGGGCAGCCCCAGCATTTT. Protein product: CSVEPGVGQPQHF. Full variable domain (rest looked up from reference TRBV29-1 and TRBJ1-5): SAVISQKPSRDICQRGTSLTIQCQVDSQVTMMFWYRQQPGQSLTLIATANQGSEATYESGFVIDKFPISRPNLTFSTLTVSNMSPEDSSIYLCSVEPGVGQPQHFGDGTRLSIL.

The rearrangement joins TRBV28 to TRBJ1-6; 7 bases map to TRBD1. The CDR3 contains 15 residues. Germline trimming cut 8 bases from V and 6 bases from J; bases unmatched to any gene: 10. Germline CDR1 is MDHEN and CDR2 is SYDVKM. CDR3 sequence reads: CASASPTGANSPLHF. CDR3 DNA: TGTGCCAGCGCATCCCCTACAGGGGCTAATTCACCCCTCCACTTT.

V gene TRBV3-1 (or the pseudogene TRBV3-2) combines with J gene TRBJ2-1; TRBD2 matches 8 bases. Trimming at V came to 5 bases and at J to 3 bases, leaving 9 bases not matched to a gene. Germline loops: CDR1 LGHDT, CDR2 YNNKEL (reference sequence). The CDR3 totals 16 residues. This CDR3 reads CASSKHGGENYNEQFF. The DNA of the CDR3 is TGTGCCAGCAGCAAACACGGGGGGGAGAACTACAATGAGCAGTTCTTC.